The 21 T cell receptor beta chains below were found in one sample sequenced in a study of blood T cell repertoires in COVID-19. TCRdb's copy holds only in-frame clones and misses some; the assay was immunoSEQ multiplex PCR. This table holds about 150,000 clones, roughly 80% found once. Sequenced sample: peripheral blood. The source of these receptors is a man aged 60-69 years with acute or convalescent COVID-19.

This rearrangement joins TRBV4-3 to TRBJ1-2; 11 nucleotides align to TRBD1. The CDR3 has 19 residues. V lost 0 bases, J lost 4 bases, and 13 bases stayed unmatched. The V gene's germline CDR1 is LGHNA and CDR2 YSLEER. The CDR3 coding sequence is TGCGCCAGCAGCCAAGATAGATGGGTAGGGGACAGGGGGACCTATGGCTACACCTTC. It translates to CASSQDRWVGDRGTYGYTF.

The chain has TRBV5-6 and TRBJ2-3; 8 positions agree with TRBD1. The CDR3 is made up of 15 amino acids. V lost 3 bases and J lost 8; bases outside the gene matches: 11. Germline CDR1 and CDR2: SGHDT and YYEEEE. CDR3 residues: CASSWTGPGGGTQYF. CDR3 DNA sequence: TGTGCCAGCAGCTGGACAGGGCCAGGGGGAGGTACGCAGTATTTT.

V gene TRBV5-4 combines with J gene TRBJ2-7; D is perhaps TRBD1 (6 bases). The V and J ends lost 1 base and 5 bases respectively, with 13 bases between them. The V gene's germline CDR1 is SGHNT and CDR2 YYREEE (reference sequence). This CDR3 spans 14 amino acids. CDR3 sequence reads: CASSLRATGNEQYF. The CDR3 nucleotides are TGTGCCAGCAGCTTGAGGGCCACAGGGAACGAGCAGTACTTC.

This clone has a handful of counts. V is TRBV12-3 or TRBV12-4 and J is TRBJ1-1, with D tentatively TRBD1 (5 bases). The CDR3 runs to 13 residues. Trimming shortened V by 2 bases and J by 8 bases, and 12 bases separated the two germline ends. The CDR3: CASSLKQGGEAFF. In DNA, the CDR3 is TGTGCCAGCAGTTTAAAGCAGGGAGGGGAAGCTTTCTTT.

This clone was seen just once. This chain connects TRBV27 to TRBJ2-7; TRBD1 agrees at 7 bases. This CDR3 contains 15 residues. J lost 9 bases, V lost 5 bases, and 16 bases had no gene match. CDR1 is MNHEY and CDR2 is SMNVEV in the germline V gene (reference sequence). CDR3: CASSPRDRPTSGQYF. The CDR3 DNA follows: TGTGCCAGCAGTCCGAGGGACAGACCTACGTCCGGGCAGTACTTC.

For the CDR3, the DNA is TGTGCCAGCAGCCAAGATAGGACAGGGGGCTTCACTGAAGCTTTCTTT. Protein sequence: CASSQDRTGGFTEAFF. The rearrangement uses TRBV14 and TRBJ1-1, with 11 positions matching TRBD1. Germline V gives CDR1 SGHDN, CDR2 FVKESK. J lost 4 bases, V lost 0 bases, and 4 bases had no gene match. This CDR3 region has 16 residues.

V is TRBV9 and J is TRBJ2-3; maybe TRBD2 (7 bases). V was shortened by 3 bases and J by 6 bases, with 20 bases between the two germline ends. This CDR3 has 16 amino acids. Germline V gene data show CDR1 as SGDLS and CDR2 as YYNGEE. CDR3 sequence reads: CASSAGGALRSDTQYF. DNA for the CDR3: TGTGCCAGCAGCGCTGGGGGGGCTCTTAGATCTGATACGCAGTATTTT.

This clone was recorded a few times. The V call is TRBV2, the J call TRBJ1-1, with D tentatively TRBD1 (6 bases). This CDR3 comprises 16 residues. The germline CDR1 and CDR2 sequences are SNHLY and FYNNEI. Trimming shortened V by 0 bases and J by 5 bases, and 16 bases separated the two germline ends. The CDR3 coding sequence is TGTGCCAGCAGTGAAGCGCAGGGGATTTTGGGAACTGAAGCTTTCTTT. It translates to CASSEAQGILGTEAFF.

For the CDR3, the DNA is TGTGCCATCAGTGAGGTTAGGGCAGGGGGCACTTACACCGGGGAGCTGTTTTTT. Its protein is CAISEVRAGGTYTGELFF. The chain links TRBV10-3 to TRBJ2-2, with 8 positions matching TRBD1. With 2 bases clipped from V and 3 bases from J, the junction kept 11 bases outside the gene matches. From germline, CDR1 is ENHRY and CDR2 SYGVKD. The CDR3 extends over 18 amino acids.

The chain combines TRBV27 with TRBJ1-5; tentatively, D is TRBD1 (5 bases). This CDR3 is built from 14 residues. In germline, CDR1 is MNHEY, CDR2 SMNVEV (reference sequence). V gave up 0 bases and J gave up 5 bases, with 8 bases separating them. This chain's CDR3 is CASSLSRVDQPQHF. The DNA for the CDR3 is TGTGCCAGCAGTTTATCCAGGGTGGATCAGCCCCAGCATTTT.

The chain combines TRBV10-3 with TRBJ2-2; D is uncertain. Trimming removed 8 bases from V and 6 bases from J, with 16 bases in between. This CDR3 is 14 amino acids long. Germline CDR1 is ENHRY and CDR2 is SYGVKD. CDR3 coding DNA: TGTGCCATCGGAGAGAAACGGGTTTCCGGGGAGCTGTTTTTT. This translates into CAIGEKRVSGELFF.

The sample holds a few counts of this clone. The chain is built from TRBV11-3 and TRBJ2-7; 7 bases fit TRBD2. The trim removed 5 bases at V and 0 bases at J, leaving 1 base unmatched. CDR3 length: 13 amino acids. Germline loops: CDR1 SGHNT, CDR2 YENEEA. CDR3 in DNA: TGTGCCAGCAGCCCTAGCGGCTCCTACGAGCAGTACTTC. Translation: CASSPSGSYEQYF. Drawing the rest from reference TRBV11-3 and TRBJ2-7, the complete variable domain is EAGVVQSPRYKIIEKKQPVAFWCNPISGHNTLYWYLQNLGQGPELLIRYENEEAVDDSQLPKDRFSAERLKGVDSTLKIQPAELGDSAVYLCASSPSGSYEQYFGPGTRLTVT.

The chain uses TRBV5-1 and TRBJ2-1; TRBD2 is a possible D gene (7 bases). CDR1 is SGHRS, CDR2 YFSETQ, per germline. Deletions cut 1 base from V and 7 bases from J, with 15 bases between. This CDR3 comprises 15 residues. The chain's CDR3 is CASSLSGGGTNEQFF. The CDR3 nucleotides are TGCGCCAGCAGCTTGTCGGGGGGCGGCACAAATGAGCAGTTCTTC. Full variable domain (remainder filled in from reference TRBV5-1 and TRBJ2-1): KAGVTQTPRYLIKTRGQQVTLSCSPISGHRSVSWYQQTPGQGLQFLFEYFSETQRNKGNFPGRFSGRQFSNSRSEMNVSTLELGDSALYLCASSLSGGGTNEQFFGPGTRLTVL.

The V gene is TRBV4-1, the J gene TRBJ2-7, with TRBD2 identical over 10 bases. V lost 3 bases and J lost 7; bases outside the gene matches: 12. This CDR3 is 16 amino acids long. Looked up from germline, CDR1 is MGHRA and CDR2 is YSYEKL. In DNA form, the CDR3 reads TGCGCCAGCAGCCACCTCCTTAGCGGGAGGCCTGAAGAGCAGTACTTC. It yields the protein CASSHLLSGRPEEQYF.

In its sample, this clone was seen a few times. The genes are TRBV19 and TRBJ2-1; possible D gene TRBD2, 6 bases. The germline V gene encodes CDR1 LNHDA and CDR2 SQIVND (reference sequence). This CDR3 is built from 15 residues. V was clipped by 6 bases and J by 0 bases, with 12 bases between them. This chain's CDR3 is CASRGDGGSYNEQFF. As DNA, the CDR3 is TGTGCCAGTAGGGGAGACGGGGGCTCCTACAATGAGCAGTTCTTC.

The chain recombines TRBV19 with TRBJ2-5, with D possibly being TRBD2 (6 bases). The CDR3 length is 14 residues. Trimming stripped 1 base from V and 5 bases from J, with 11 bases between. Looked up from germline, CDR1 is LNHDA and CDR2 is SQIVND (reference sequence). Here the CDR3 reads CASSIVASGETQYF. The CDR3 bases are TGTGCCAGTAGTATAGTTGCCAGCGGGGAGACCCAGTACTTC. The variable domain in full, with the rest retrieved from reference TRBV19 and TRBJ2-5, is DGGITQSPKYLFRKEGQNVTLSCEQNLNHDAMYWYRQDPGQGLRLIYYSQIVNDFQKGDIAEGYSVSREKKESFPLTVTSAQKNPTAFYLCASSIVASGETQYFGPGTRLLVL.

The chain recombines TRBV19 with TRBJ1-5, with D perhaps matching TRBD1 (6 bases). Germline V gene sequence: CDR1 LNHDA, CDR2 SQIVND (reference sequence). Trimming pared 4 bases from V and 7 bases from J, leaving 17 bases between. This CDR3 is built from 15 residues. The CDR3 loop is CASSTAGGPGQPQHF. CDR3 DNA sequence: TGTGCCAGTAGTACGGCGGGGGGGCCTGGGCAGCCCCAGCATTTT.

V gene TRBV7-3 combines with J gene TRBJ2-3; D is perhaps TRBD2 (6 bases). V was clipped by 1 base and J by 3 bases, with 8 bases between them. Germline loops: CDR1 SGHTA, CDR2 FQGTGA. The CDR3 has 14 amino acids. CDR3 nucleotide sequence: TGTGCCAGCAGCTTAAGAGGGAGGACAGATACGCAGTATTTT. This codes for CASSLRGRTDTQYF.

The CDR3 here is CASSSVQRISTDTQYF. The CDR3, as DNA: TGTGCCAGCAGCTCAGTTCAGCGGATTAGCACAGATACGCAGTATTTT. The chain uses TRBV7-2 and TRBJ2-3; weak D call: TRBD2 (5 bases). CDR3 size: 16 residues. V was trimmed by 4 bases and J by 0 bases, leaving 14 bases between them. Per germline, CDR1 SGHTA and CDR2 FQGNSA.

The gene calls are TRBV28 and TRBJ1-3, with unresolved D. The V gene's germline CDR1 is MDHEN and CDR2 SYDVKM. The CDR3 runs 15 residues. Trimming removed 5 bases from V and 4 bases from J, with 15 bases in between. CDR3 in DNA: TGTGCCAGCAGTGACACCCTTCGCCGGGGAAACACCATATATTTT. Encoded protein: CASSDTLRRGNTIYF.

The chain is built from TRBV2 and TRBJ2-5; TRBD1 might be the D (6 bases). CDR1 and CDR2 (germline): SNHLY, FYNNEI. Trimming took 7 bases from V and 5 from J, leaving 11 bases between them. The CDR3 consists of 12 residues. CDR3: CASIGGGETQYF. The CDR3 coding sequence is TGTGCCAGCATTGGGGGCGGGGAGACCCAGTACTTC.